Shown below are 30 T cell receptor beta chains from a single sample sequenced in a study of Graves' ophthalmopathy and Graves' hyperthyroidism. Investigators amplified TCR beta CDR3 regions from RNA transcripts. Second-round multiplex PCR came after first-round RT-PCR with HTBI primers. TCRdb fed the multiplex PCR reads into MiXCR, producing one record per CDR3 protein. Among approximately 700,000 distinct CDR3 sequences listed, 35% to 50% were seen once. The material sequenced was peripheral blood. Receptors originate from an adult man with Graves' ophthalmopathy.

This clonotype was picked up a small number of times. The chain carries TRBV6-5 and TRBJ2-2; D call uncertain. The germline gives CDR1 MNHEY, CDR2 SVGAGI. The CDR3 totals 17 residues. V lost 7 bases and J lost 2, with 20 bases in between. CDR3 loop: CASTTTSGLPNTGELFF. The CDR3 coding sequence is TGTGCCAGCACCACCACCTCTGGGCTACCAAACACCGGGGAGCTGTTTTTT.

This chain links TRBV29-1 with TRBJ2-6; D is possibly TRBD1 (6 bases). Trimming stripped 4 bases from V and 0 bases from J, with 22 bases between. Germline CDR1 is SQVTM and CDR2 is ANQGSEA. The CDR3 spans 19 residues. The CDR3 DNA is TGCAGCGTTGCTGGACAGCAAGAGACCCAGTCCTCTGGGGCCAACGTCCTGACTTTC. Its translation is CSVAGQQETQSSGANVLTF.

This clonotype was detected many times. The CDR3 coding sequence is TGCAGCGTTTGGACAGGTCTTTTGGGAGCTTTCTTT. Protein: CSVWTGLLGAFF. V and J are TRBV29-1 and TRBJ1-1; TRBD1 agrees at 7 bases. CDR3 length: 12 amino acids. Germline trimming cut 5 bases from V and 10 bases from J; bases unmatched to any gene: 10. Germline V gene sequence: CDR1 SQVTM, CDR2 ANQGSEA.

V and J are TRBV12-3 or TRBV12-4 and TRBJ2-2, with D tentatively TRBD1 (5 bases). The CDR3 totals 18 residues. Trimming removed 4 bases from V and 1 base from J, with 19 bases in between. The CDR3 DNA reads TGTGCCAGCAGTTCGGTCATCGACAGACCCGAGAACACCGGGGAGCTGTTTTTT. As protein: CASSSVIDRPENTGELFF.

At least ten counts were recorded for this clonotype. This rearrangement joins TRBV24-1 to TRBJ2-2; possibly TRBD2 for D (5 bases). Between the trimmed V and J ends, which lost 5 bases and 4 bases, there was a span of 13 bases. CDR1 KGHDR and CDR2 SFDVKD come from the germline V gene. This CDR3 contains 15 residues. In nucleotides, the CDR3 is TGTGCCACCAGTGGAGGCCGGGATGGCACCGGGGAGCTGTTTTTT. Translation gives CATSGGRDGTGELFF.

This clonotype was seen only a few times. The CDR3 DNA reads as TGTGCCAGCAGCTTAGATACGCCTTATAGCAATCAGCCCCAGCATTTT. This sequence encodes CASSLDTPYSNQPQHF. The V gene is TRBV7-2, the J gene TRBJ1-5; no definite D call. The length of the CDR3 is 16 residues. Trimming removed 1 base at V and 0 bases at J, with 10 bases between. Germline lookup yields CDR1 SGHTA and CDR2 FQGNSA. The full variable domain, in which reference TRBV7-2 and TRBJ1-5 provide the parts outside the CDR3, is GAGVSQSPSNKVTEKGKDVELRCDPISGHTALYWYRQSLGQGLEFLIYFQGNSAPDKSGLPSDRFSAERTGGSVSTLTIQRTQQEDSAVYLCASSLDTPYSNQPQHFGDGTRLSIL.

This clonotype was counted a few times. The CDR3 region has the DNA TGTGCCAGCAGCTTGGTGCCAGGGGGAGCCGGGAACACCATATATTTT. Translating gives CASSLVPGGAGNTIYF. V usage is TRBV25-1 and J usage is TRBJ1-3; 7 bases map to TRBD1. The CDR3 contains 16 residues. Germline V gene sequence: CDR1 MGHDK, CDR2 SYGVNS. V was pared by 6 bases and J by 7 bases, with 15 bases of the junction left unmatched.

With regard to this clonotype: Its ends do not fully match the called genes, so a read error is possible. V gene TRBV19 combines with J gene TRBJ1-5; perhaps TRBD1 as D (6 bases). Germline values: CDR1 LNHDA, CDR2 SQIVND (reference sequence). This CDR3 has 15 residues. As DNA, the CDR3 is TGTGCCAGCTCACCTAACAGGGTTAGCAATCAGCCCCAGCAGTTT. Residues: CASSPNRVSNQPQQF.

This clonotype was seen many times. Sequence at one end of the junction differs from germline and may be a read error. This rearrangement joins TRBV2 to TRBJ1-4; TRBD1 matches 8 bases. CDR3 length equals 14 residues. CDR1 is SNHLY, CDR2 FYNNEI, per germline. CDR3 sequence reads: CASSQGATNEKLSF. The CDR3 DNA is TGTGCCAGCAGTCAGGGGGCCACTAATGAAAAACTGTCTTTT. Full variable domain (remainder filled in from reference TRBV2 and TRBJ1-4): EPEVTQTPSHQVTQMGQEVILRCVPISNHLYFYWYRQILGQKVEFLVSFYNNEISEKSEIFDDQFSVERPDGSNFTLKIRSTKLEDSAMYFCASSQGATNEKLSFGSGTQLSVL.

In its sample, this clonotype was seen many times. The chain couples TRBV12-3 or TRBV12-4 to TRBJ1-2, with TRBD1 identical over 8 bases. Trimming cost V 7 bases and J 4 bases; bases outside gene matches: 11. The CDR3 runs to 15 residues. In nucleotides, the CDR3 is TGTGCCAGCACCCTTGCCCAGGGGGCCTTCTATGGCTACACCTTC. Translating it yields CASTLAQGAFYGYTF.

The chain is built from TRBV20-1 and TRBJ1-5; a possible D gene is TRBD1 (5 bases). V was shortened by 1 base and J by 7 bases, with 14 bases between the two germline ends. Per germline, CDR1 DFQATT and CDR2 SNEGSKA (reference sequence). CDR3 length: 14 amino acids. CDR3 amino acids: CSARGWGGGQPQHF. The CDR3 coding sequence is TGCAGTGCTAGAGGATGGGGGGGTGGCCAGCCCCAGCATTTT.

The J gene is TRBJ2-3, the V gene TRBV7-2; D not resolved. Germline V lookup: CDR1 SGHTA, CDR2 FQGNSA. Between the trimmed V and J ends, which lost 8 bases and 4 bases, there was a span of 10 bases. The CDR3 extends over 12 amino acids. The CDR3 sequence: CASLQYADTQYF. CDR3 bases: TGTGCCAGCCTCCAGTACGCAGATACGCAGTATTTT.

This sequence joins TRBV27 and TRBJ2-7, with D possibly being TRBD2 (6 bases). V was shortened by 2 bases and J by 6 bases, with 11 bases between the two germline ends. Germline CDR1 and CDR2: MNHEY and SMNVEV (reference sequence). The CDR3 is 13 amino acids. The CDR3 nucleotides are TGTGCCAGCAGTTTAGAATCCGGGAGCGAGCAGTACTTC. As protein: CASSLESGSEQYF.

This clonotype occurred a few times. CDR3: CASSGGTGANTGELFF. As DNA, the CDR3 is TGTGCCAGCAGCGGCGGGACAGGGGCTAACACCGGGGAGCTGTTTTTT. The chain employs TRBV9 and TRBJ2-2; 10 positions match TRBD1. The CDR3 spans 16 residues. Germline V lookup: CDR1 SGDLS, CDR2 YYNGEE. After removal of 3 bases from V and 2 bases from J, the junction contained 4 bases not matched to a gene.

This clonotype was found a few times. The chain carries TRBV5-5 and TRBJ2-7; the D gene could be TRBD1 or TRBD2 (5 bases each). The CDR3 contains 15 residues. The V end was cut by 4 bases, the J end by 0 bases, with 14 bases between. In germline, CDR1 is SGHKS, CDR2 YYEKEE (reference sequence). CDR3 in DNA: TGTGCCAGCAGCACGACCGGGACGGACTCCTACGAGCAGTACTTC. Amino acid sequence: CASSTTGTDSYEQYF. Variable domain in full (rest from reference TRBV5-5 and TRBJ2-7): DAGVTQSPTHLIKTRGQQVTLRCSPISGHKSVSWYQQVLGQGPQFIFQYYEKEERGRGNFPDRFSARQFPNYSSELNVNALLLGDSALYLCASSTTGTDSYEQYFGPGTRLTVT.

Ten or more counts support this clonotype. The chain uses TRBV11-2 and TRBJ1-2; D is undetermined. This CDR3 is built from 13 residues. Germline CDR1 is SGHAT and CDR2 is FQNNGV. V lost 3 bases and J 2 bases, leaving 7 bases between the germline ends. The CDR3 here is CASSFNSNYGYTF. The CDR3 DNA follows: TGTGCCAGCAGCTTTAACAGCAACTATGGCTACACCTTC. Full variable domain (rest looked up from reference TRBV11-2 and TRBJ1-2): EAGVAQSPRYKIIEKRQSVAFWCNPISGHATLYWYQQILGQGPKLLIQFQNNGVVDDSQLPKDRFSAERLKGVDSTLKIQPAKLEDSAVYLCASSFNSNYGYTFGSGTRLTVV.

There are many counts of this clonotype. The V gene is TRBV20-1, the J gene TRBJ2-7; TRBD1 matches 10 bases. Trimming at V came to 5 bases and at J to 5 bases, leaving 9 bases not matched to a gene. The CDR3 is made up of 14 amino acids. CDR1 is DFQATT and CDR2 is SNEGSKA in the germline V gene (reference sequence). CDR3 residues: CSASDRGRLDEQYF. CDR3 nucleotides: TGCAGTGCTTCCGACAGGGGGCGCTTGGACGAGCAGTACTTC.

This clonotype occurred many times. The chain combines TRBV12-3 or TRBV12-4 with TRBJ2-5; D remains ambiguous. Between the trimmed V and J ends, which lost 2 bases and 1 base, there was a span of 8 bases. This CDR3 spans 14 amino acids. CDR3 amino acids: CASSLWAVQETQYF. Here the CDR3 DNA reads TGTGCCAGCAGTTTATGGGCAGTCCAAGAGACCCAGTACTTC.

This clonotype was detected a few times. The chain employs TRBV7-2 and TRBJ2-5, with 7 nucleotides matching TRBD2. CDR3 length: 15 residues. J was trimmed by 9 bases and V by 5 bases; bases with no gene match: 15. The germline CDR1 and CDR2 sequences are SGHTA and FQGNSA. The CDR3 DNA reads as TGTGCCAGCAGCCCCTCGGGGGGAGCCAATCAGCCCCAGTACTTC. Its protein product is CASSPSGGANQPQYF.

This clonotype occurred many times. This rearrangement joins TRBV9 to TRBJ2-1; D possibly corresponds to TRBD2 (6 bases). Trimming pared 3 bases from V and 9 bases from J, leaving 16 bases between. This CDR3 spans 14 amino acids. The germline V gene has CDR1 SGDLS and CDR2 YYNGEE. The DNA for the CDR3 is TGTGCCAGCAGCGCCCCGGGACTGCGAGGTGAGCAGTTCTTC. This gives the protein CASSAPGLRGEQFF.

This clonotype was seen only a few times. V gene TRBV12-3 or TRBV12-4 combines with J gene TRBJ2-7, with D hard to call. The V gene lost 5 bases and the J gene lost 3 bases, with 26 bases spanning the gap. The CDR3 sequence is 18 residues long. CDR3 nucleotide sequence: TGTGCCAGCAGTCACCTCCGGGTGAAGGCGGCTTTACACTACGAGCAGTACTTC. Its translation is CASSHLRVKAALHYEQYF.

This chain uses TRBV11-2 with TRBJ2-2; tentatively, D is TRBD1 or TRBD2 (6 bases each). This CDR3 spans 18 amino acids. Germline assignment: CDR1 SGHAT and CDR2 FQNNGV. V gave up 10 bases and J gave up 4 bases, with 28 bases separating them. CDR3 nucleotide sequence: TGTGCCATCCCCTTAGGGGGACTCCCGCAGGCCATCACCGGGGAGCTGTTTTTT. Its translation: CAIPLGGLPQAITGELFF. The whole variable domain, filled in from reference TRBV11-2 and TRBJ2-2, reads EAGVAQSPRYKIIEKRQSVAFWCNPISGHATLYWYQQILGQGPKLLIQFQNNGVVDDSQLPKDRFSAERLKGVDSTLKIQPAKLEDSAVYLCAIPLGGLPQAITGELFFGEGSRLTVL.

Note on this clonotype: A read error is possible here, since a much larger clone lies one base away. The V gene is TRBV12-3 or TRBV12-4, the J gene TRBJ1-3; the match to TRBD1 covers 7 bases. There are 14 residues in the CDR3. The V gene end was trimmed by 5 bases and the J gene end by 6 bases; junction bases not matched to a gene: 7. CDR3 nucleotides: TGTGCCAGCAGTGGGACAGTAAGAAAAAACACCATATATTTT. Protein product: CASSGTVRKNTIYF.

Concerning this clonotype itself: The germline gene is not matched at one end of the junction; a read error may be the cause. The gene calls are TRBV10-3 and TRBJ1-4; TRBD1 matches 9 bases. Germline V gene data show CDR1 as ENHRY and CDR2 as SYGVKD. The CDR3 runs 16 residues. This CDR3 is CASSYARDRVDEKLFF. CDR3 DNA: TGTGCCAGCAGTTACGCGCGGGACAGGGTGGATGAAAAACTGTTTTTT.

This clonotype was seen at least ten times. The chain links TRBV29-1 to TRBJ1-1; TRBD1 might be the D (6 bases). Germline V gene data show CDR1 as SQVTM and CDR2 as ANQGSEA. The CDR3 covers 13 residues. Trimming took off 4 bases at V and 4 bases at J, with 13 bases between the two ends. CDR3 in amino acids: CSVAAQGTTEAFF. CDR3 coding DNA: TGCAGCGTTGCCGCACAGGGTACCACTGAAGCTTTCTTT.

The chain carries TRBV7-9 and TRBJ2-5; TRBD1 is a possible D gene (7 bases). The CDR3 extends over 14 amino acids. The V and J ends lost 1 base and 6 bases respectively, with 12 bases between them. Germline assignment: CDR1 SEHNR and CDR2 FQNEAQ (reference sequence). CDR3 protein: CASSLVQGGKTQYF. Here the CDR3 DNA reads TGTGCCAGCAGCTTAGTGCAGGGGGGAAAGACCCAGTACTTC.

The chain employs TRBV25-1 and TRBJ1-3; a weak D match, TRBD1 (6 bases). Germline V gives CDR1 MGHDK, CDR2 SYGVNS. V gave up 2 bases and J gave up 6 bases, with 11 bases separating them. There are 14 residues in the CDR3. The CDR3 sequence is CASSEETGSNTIYF. In DNA, the CDR3 is TGTGCCAGCAGTGAAGAGACAGGATCAAACACCATATATTTT.

J is TRBJ2-1 and V is TRBV19; a weak D match, TRBD2 (5 bases). V was cut by 4 bases and J by 6 bases, with 7 bases left in between. The CDR3 is 12 residues long. From germline, CDR1 is LNHDA and CDR2 SQIVND (reference sequence). The CDR3 DNA reads as TGTGCCAGTAGTACTAGCAGCAATGAGCAGTTCTTC. Protein product: CASSTSSNEQFF.

This clonotype was observed at least ten times. This chain connects TRBV11-2 to TRBJ2-6; the match to TRBD1 covers 7 bases. There are 16 residues in the CDR3. CDR1 SGHAT and CDR2 FQNNGV come from the germline V gene. V was clipped by 4 bases and J by 4 bases; unmatched bases: 7. CDR3 amino acids: CASSSPGGWGANVLTF. In nucleotides, the CDR3 is TGTGCCAGCAGCTCTCCAGGGGGTTGGGGGGCCAACGTCCTGACTTTC.

The sample holds many counts of this clonotype. This chain joins TRBV9 and TRBJ1-2; maybe TRBD1 (5 bases). Trimming cost V 0 bases and J 4 bases, with 13 bases left between them. The CDR3 totals 15 residues. The germline CDR1 and CDR2 sequences are SGDLS and YYNGEE. CDR3 bases: TGTGCCAGCAGCGTAGAAGCTCGGGGCATCTATGGCTACACCTTC. The encoded protein is CASSVEARGIYGYTF.